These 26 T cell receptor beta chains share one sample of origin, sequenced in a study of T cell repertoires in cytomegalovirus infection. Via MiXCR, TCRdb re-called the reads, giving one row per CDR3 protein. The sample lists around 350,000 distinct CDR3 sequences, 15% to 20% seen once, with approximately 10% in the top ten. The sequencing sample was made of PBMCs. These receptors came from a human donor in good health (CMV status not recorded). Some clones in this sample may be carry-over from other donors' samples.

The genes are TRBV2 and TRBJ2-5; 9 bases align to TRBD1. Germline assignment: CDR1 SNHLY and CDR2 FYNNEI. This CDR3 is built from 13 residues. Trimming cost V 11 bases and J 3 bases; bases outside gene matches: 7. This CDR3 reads CAGRRTGEETQYF. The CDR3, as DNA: TGTGCCGGACGAAGGACAGGGGAAGAGACCCAGTACTTC. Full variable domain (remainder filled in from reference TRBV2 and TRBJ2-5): EPEVTQTPSHQVTQMGQEVILRCVPISNHLYFYWYRQILGQKVEFLVSFYNNEISEKSEIFDDQFSVERPDGSNFTLKIRSTKLEDSAMYFCAGRRTGEETQYFGPGTRLLVL.

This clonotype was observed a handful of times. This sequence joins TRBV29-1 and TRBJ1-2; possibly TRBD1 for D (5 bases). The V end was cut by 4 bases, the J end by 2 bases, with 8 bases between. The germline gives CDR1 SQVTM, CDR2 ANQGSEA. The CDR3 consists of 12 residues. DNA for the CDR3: TGCAGCGTTGGGCAGGGCAACTATGGCTACACCTTC. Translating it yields CSVGQGNYGYTF.

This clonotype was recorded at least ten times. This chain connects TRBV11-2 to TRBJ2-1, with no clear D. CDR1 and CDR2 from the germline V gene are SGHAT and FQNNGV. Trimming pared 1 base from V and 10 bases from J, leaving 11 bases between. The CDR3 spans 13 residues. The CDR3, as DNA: TGTGCCAGCAGCTTAGGCCCCCTCCGGGAGCAGTTCTTC. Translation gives CASSLGPLREQFF.

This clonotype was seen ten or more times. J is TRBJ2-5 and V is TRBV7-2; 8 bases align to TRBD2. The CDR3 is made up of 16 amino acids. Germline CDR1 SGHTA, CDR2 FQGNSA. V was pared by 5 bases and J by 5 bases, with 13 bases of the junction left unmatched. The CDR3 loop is CASSKHRALAGETQYF. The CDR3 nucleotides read TGTGCCAGCAGCAAACACCGGGCGTTAGCGGGGGAGACCCAGTACTTC.

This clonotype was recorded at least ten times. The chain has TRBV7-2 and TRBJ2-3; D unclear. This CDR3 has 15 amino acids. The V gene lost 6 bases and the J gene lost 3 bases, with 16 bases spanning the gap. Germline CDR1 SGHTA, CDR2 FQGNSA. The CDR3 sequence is CASSQSTHKTDTQYF. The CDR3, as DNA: TGTGCCAGCAGTCAATCGACCCATAAAACAGATACGCAGTATTTT.

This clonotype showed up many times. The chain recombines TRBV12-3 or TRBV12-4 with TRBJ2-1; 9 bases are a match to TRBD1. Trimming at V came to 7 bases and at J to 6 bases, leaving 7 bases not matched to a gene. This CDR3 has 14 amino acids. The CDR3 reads CASTSGTGFNEQFF. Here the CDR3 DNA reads TGTGCCAGCACCTCAGGGACAGGGTTCAATGAGCAGTTCTTC.

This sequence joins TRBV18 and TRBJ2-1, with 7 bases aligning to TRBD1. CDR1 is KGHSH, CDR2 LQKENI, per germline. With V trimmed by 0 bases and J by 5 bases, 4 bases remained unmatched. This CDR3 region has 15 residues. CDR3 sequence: CASSPPSQGDNEQFF. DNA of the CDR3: TGTGCCAGCTCACCACCGTCCCAGGGGGACAATGAGCAGTTCTTC.

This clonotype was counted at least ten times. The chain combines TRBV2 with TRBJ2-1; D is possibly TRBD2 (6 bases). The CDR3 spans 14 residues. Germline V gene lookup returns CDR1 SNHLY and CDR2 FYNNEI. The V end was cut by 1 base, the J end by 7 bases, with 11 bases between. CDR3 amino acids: CASSEVRGINEQFF. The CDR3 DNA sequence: TGTGCCAGCAGTGAAGTACGGGGGATAAATGAGCAGTTCTTC. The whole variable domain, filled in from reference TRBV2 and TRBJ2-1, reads EPEVTQTPSHQVTQMGQEVILRCVPISNHLYFYWYRQILGQKVEFLVSFYNNEISEKSEIFDDQFSVERPDGSNFTLKIRSTKLEDSAMYFCASSEVRGINEQFFGPGTRLTVL.

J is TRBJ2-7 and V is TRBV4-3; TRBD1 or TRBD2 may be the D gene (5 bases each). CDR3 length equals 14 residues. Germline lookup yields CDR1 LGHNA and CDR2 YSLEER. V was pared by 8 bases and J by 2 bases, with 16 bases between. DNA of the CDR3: TGCGCCAGCTCCCACGTGGGACGCCCCTACGAGCAGTACTTC. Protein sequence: CASSHVGRPYEQYF.

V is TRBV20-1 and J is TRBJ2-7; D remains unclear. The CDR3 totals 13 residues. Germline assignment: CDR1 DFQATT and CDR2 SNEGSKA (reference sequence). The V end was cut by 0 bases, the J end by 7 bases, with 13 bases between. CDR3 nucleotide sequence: TGCAGTGCTAGAGATTTGGAGTCGAGGGAGCAGTACTTC. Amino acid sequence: CSARDLESREQYF.

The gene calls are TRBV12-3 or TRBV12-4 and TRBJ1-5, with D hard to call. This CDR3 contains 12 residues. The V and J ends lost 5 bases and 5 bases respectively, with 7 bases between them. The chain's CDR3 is CASSTEYQPQHF. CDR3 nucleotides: TGTGCCAGCAGTACAGAGTATCAGCCCCAGCATTTT.

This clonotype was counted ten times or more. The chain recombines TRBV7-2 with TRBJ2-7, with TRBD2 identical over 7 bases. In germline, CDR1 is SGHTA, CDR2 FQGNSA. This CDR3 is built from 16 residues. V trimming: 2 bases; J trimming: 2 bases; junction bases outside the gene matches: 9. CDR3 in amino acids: CASSLSPTSAPYEQYF. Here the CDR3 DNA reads TGTGCCAGCAGCTTAAGTCCCACTAGCGCGCCCTACGAGCAGTACTTC.

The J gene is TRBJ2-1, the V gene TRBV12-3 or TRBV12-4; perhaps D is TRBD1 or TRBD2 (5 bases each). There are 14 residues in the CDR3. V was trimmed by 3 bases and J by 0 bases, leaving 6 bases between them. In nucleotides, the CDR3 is TGTGCCAGCAGTTTGGGACGCTCCTACAATGAGCAGTTCTTC. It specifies CASSLGRSYNEQFF.

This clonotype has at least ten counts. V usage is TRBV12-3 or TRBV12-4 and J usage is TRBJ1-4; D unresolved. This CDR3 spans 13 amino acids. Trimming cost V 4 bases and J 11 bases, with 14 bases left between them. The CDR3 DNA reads TGTGCCAGCAGTTCCTACCGCGGGGAGAAACTGTTTTTT. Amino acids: CASSSYRGEKLFF.

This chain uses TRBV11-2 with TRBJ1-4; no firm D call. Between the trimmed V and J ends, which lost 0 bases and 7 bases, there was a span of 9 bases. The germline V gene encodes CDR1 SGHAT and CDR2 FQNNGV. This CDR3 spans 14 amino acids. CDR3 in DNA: TGTGCCAGCAGCTTAGAAAGGTTATCTGAAAAACTGTTTTTT. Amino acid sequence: CASSLERLSEKLFF.

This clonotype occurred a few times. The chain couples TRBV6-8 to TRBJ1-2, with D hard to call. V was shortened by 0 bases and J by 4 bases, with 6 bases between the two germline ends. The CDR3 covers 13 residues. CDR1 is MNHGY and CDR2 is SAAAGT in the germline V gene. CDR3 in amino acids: CASSYSTVYGYTF. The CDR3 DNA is TGTGCCAGCAGTTACTCGACGGTCTATGGCTACACCTTC.

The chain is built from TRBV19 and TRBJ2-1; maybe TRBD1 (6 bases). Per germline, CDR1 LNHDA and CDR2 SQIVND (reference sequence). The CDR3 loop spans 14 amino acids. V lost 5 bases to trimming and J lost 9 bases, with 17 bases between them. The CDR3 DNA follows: TGTGCCAGTAGTCGGCCAGGGGTACGAGGTGAGCAGTTCTTC. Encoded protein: CASSRPGVRGEQFF.

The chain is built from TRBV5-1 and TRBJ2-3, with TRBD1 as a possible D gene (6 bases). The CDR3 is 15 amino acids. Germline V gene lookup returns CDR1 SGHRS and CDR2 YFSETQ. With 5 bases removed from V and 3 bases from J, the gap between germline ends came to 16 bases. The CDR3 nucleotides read TGCGCCAGCAGTCCAGCAGCAAGGGGGACAGATACGCAGTATTTT. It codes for CASSPAARGTDTQYF.

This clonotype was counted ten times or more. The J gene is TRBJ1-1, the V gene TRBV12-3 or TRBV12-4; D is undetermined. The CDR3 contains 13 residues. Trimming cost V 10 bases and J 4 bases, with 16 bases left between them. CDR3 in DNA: TGTGCCACCCGAAATGGGGATATCACTGAAGCTTTCTTT. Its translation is CATRNGDITEAFF.

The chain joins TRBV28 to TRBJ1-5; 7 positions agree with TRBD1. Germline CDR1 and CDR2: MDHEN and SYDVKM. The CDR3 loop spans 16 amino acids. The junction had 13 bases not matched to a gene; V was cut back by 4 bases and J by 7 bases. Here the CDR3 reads CASSSSRDRDYQPQHF. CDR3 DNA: TGTGCCAGCAGTTCGAGCCGAGACAGGGATTACCAGCCCCAGCATTTT.

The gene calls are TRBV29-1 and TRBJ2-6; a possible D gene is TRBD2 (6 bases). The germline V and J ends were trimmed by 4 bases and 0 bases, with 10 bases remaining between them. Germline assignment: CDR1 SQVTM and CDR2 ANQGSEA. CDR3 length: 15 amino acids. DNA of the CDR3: TGCAGCGTTGGCGGGATCAGCTCTGGGGCCAACGTCCTGACTTTC. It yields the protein CSVGGISSGANVLTF. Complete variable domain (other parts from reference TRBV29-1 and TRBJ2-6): SAVISQKPSRDICQRGTSLTIQCQVDSQVTMMFWYRQQPGQSLTLIATANQGSEATYESGFVIDKFPISRPNLTFSTLTVSNMSPEDSSIYLCSVGGISSGANVLTFGAGSRLTVL.

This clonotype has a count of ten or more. This CDR3 reads CASSLRGLQETQYF. The CDR3 DNA follows: TGTGCCAGCAGCTTAAGGGGACTACAAGAGACCCAGTACTTC. This chain connects TRBV7-2 to TRBJ2-5; 7 nucleotides align to TRBD2. The V and J ends lost 2 bases and 2 bases, in that order; junction bases with no gene match: 2. CDR3 length: 14 amino acids. Germline values: CDR1 SGHTA, CDR2 FQGNSA.

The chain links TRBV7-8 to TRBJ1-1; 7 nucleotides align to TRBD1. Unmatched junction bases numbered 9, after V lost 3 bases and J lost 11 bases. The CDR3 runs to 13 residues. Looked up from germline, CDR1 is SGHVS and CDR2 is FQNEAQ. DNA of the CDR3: TGTGCCAGCAGCTTGCTACCAGGGGGAGACGCTTTCTTT. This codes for CASSLLPGGDAFF.

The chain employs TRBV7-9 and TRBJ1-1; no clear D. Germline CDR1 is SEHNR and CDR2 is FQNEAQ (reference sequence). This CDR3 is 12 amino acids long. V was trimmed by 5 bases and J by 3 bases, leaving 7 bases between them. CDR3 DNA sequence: TGTGCCAGCAGCCCTCAACACACTGAAGCTTTCTTT. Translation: CASSPQHTEAFF.

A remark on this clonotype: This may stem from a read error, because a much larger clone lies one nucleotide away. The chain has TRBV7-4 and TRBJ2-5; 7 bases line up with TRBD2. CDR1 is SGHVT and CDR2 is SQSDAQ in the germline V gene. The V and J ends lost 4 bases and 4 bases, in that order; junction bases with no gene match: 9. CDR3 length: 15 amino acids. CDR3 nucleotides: TGTGCCAGCAGCTCCCAGGCGGGAGATGGAGAGACCCAGTACTTC. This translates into CASSSQAGDGETQYF.

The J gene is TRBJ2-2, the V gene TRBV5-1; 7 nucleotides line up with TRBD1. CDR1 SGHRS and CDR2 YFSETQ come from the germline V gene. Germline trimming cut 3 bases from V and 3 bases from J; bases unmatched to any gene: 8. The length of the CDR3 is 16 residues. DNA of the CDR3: TGCGCCAGCAGCTATTCGGGACAGACATACACCGGGGAGCTGTTTTTT. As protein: CASSYSGQTYTGELFF.